These 18 T cell receptor beta chains came from one sample sequenced in a study of graft-versus-host responses after intestinal transplantation (dated by TCRdb to the early 2020s). The antigens of these receptors remain unknown. The protocol used for the library was the immunoSEQ multiplex PCR assay. TCRdb re-hosts the immuneACCESS table, in-frame sequences only. Its copies lack some clones; in the studies checked, an unresolved V gene accounts for under half of them, and the cause for the rest is not known. The sample table shows 85,000 to 100,000 clones, and 85% to 95% are seen once. Roughly 2% of the sample is taken by the ten largest. The meaning of the sample's time point label: cells obtained before transplantation from donor or recipient. Sequencing was performed on unstimulated CD8+ T cells sorted from spleen or lymph node cells, taken before intestinal transplant. The receptors come from a human donor who received an intestinal transplant.

This chain joins TRBV15 and TRBJ2-1; TRBD1 agrees at 7 bases. The CDR3 spans 13 residues. CDR1 is LNHNV and CDR2 is YYDKDF in the germline V gene (reference sequence). J lost 2 bases, V lost 10 bases, and 5 bases had no gene match. CDR3 in amino acids: CAIGTDTYNEQFF. The CDR3 region has the DNA TGTGCCATCGGGACAGATACCTACAATGAGCAGTTCTTC.

The J gene is TRBJ1-2, the V gene TRBV7-2; D possibly corresponds to TRBD1 (5 bases). V lost 1 base, J lost 2 bases, and 8 bases lay in between. The germline CDR1 and CDR2 sequences are SGHTA and FQGNSA. The length of the CDR3 is 14 residues. In DNA form, the CDR3 reads TGTGCCAGCAGCTTAGGGGGCTTAAACTATGGCTACACCTTC. Encoded protein: CASSLGGLNYGYTF.

J is TRBJ1-3 and V is TRBV5-6; D unresolved. From germline, CDR1 is SGHDT and CDR2 YYEEEE. The CDR3 consists of 14 residues. V shed 2 bases and J shed 0 bases, with 6 bases lying between them. The CDR3 reads CASSFAVSGNTIYF. DNA of the CDR3: TGTGCCAGCAGCTTTGCAGTCTCTGGAAACACCATATATTTT. The whole variable domain, filled in from reference TRBV5-6 and TRBJ1-3, reads DAGVTQSPTHLIKTRGQQVTLRCSPKSGHDTVSWYQQALGQGPQFIFQYYEEEERQRGNFPDRFSGHQFPNYSSELNVNALLLGDSALYLCASSFAVSGNTIYFGEGSWLTVV.

The chain links TRBV2 to TRBJ2-3; 9 positions match TRBD2. Germline CDR1 and CDR2: SNHLY and FYNNEI. This CDR3 has 12 residues. After removal of 7 bases from V and 5 bases from J, the junction contained 1 base not matched to a gene. CDR3 residues: CASISGGDTQYF. CDR3 in DNA: TGTGCCAGCATTAGCGGGGGAGATACGCAGTATTTT.

The chain combines TRBV9 with TRBJ2-3; 12 bases are shared with TRBD2. The CDR3 spans 16 residues. V lost 4 bases to trimming and J lost 2 bases; unmatched junction nucleotides: 5. Germline lookup yields CDR1 SGDLS and CDR2 YYNGEE. The CDR3 bases are TGTGCCAGCAGCCTGGGACTAGCGGGCTTCACAGATACGCAGTATTTT. It is translated as CASSLGLAGFTDTQYF. Using reference TRBV9 and TRBJ2-3 for the parts outside the CDR3, the full variable domain is DSGVTQTPKHLITATGQRVTLRCSPRSGDLSVYWYQQSLDQGLQFLIQYYNGEERAKGNILERFSAQQFPDLHSELNLSSLELGDSALYFCASSLGLAGFTDTQYFGPGTRLTVL.

A single count supports this clone. The chain recombines TRBV27 with TRBJ2-1; 10 bases are shared with TRBD1. V shed 0 bases, J shed 4 bases, and the junction held 6 bases outside the gene matches. CDR3 size: 17 residues. CDR1 and CDR2 (germline): MNHEY, SMNVEV (reference sequence). The CDR3 protein is CASSLSSGQGVYNEQFF. The CDR3 nucleotides read TGTGCCAGCAGTTTATCCTCCGGACAGGGGGTGTACAATGAGCAGTTCTTC.

This clone has a handful of counts. This rearrangement joins TRBV4-3 to TRBJ1-4, with 8 bases matching TRBD1. Germline V gives CDR1 LGHNA, CDR2 YSLEER. Trimming took 1 base from V and 5 from J; bases not matched to a gene: 12. This CDR3 is 18 amino acids long. CDR3: CASSQGYMTGDPNEKLFF. The CDR3 DNA reads as TGCGCCAGCAGCCAAGGTTATATGACAGGGGATCCCAATGAAAAACTGTTTTTT.

This chain links TRBV18 with TRBJ1-5; 8 nucleotides align to TRBD1. CDR3 length equals 14 residues. Germline-derived CDR1 and CDR2 are KGHSH and LQKENI. V was pared by 6 bases and J by 2 bases, with 3 bases of the junction left unmatched. CDR3 bases: TGTGCCAGCTCGCCGGACAGGGGCAATCAGCCCCAGCATTTT. Protein: CASSPDRGNQPQHF.

The J gene is TRBJ2-7, the V gene TRBV7-9; TRBD2 is a possible D gene (7 bases). Trimming removed 7 bases at V and 4 bases at J, with 17 bases between. The CDR3 runs 14 residues. Germline CDR1 SEHNR, CDR2 FQNEAQ (reference sequence). The CDR3 bases are TGTGCCAGCACCCCGCGGGGGCAAGCATACGAGCAGTACTTC. Protein product: CASTPRGQAYEQYF.

The chain carries TRBV27 and TRBJ2-1, with a tentative D call TRBD1 (5 bases). V gave up 5 bases and J gave up 2 bases, with 10 bases separating them. Germline assignment: CDR1 MNHEY and CDR2 SMNVEV (reference sequence). CDR3 length: 14 amino acids. In DNA form, the CDR3 reads TGTGCCAGCAGTCCCCGGACAACCTACAATGAGCAGTTCTTC. Translated, it gives CASSPRTTYNEQFF.

The chain is built from TRBV4-3 and TRBJ2-3; D is unresolved. Germline lookup yields CDR1 LGHNA and CDR2 YSLEER. V lost 0 bases to trimming and J lost 5 bases, with 9 bases between them. The CDR3 totals 14 residues. The CDR3 nucleotides read TGCGCCAGCAGCCAAGAGACATCTAAAGATACGCAGTATTTT. Amino acids: CASSQETSKDTQYF.

The chain uses TRBV7-8 and TRBJ2-5; the D gene is possibly TRBD2 (6 bases). Germline CDR1 is SGHVS and CDR2 is FQNEAQ. Trimming pared 2 bases from V and 4 bases from J, leaving 17 bases between. This CDR3 has 16 amino acids. The CDR3 DNA follows: TGTGCCAGCAGCTTAAGAGGATCGGAGGGTCGAGAGACCCAGTACTTC. The encoded protein is CASSLRGSEGRETQYF.

With respect to this clone: This same CDR3 is encoded by further DNA sequences in the sample. The rearrangement joins TRBV7-2 to TRBJ2-5, with D maybe TRBD1 (6 bases). The CDR3 runs to 16 residues. V was clipped by 1 base and J by 4 bases, with 16 bases between them. Germline CDR1 SGHTA, CDR2 FQGNSA. In DNA form, the CDR3 reads TGTGCCAGCAGCTTAGTCGACAACAGGGAAGGAGAGACCCAGTACTTC. Amino acid sequence: CASSLVDNREGETQYF.

The chain carries TRBV9 and TRBJ2-7, with 9 bases identical to TRBD2. This CDR3 is built from 15 residues. Germline V gives CDR1 SGDLS, CDR2 YYNGEE. V lost 4 bases and J lost 2; bases outside the gene matches: 7. CDR3 in amino acids: CASSPRLAATYEQYF. The DNA for the CDR3 is TGTGCCAGCAGCCCCCGACTAGCGGCCACCTACGAGCAGTACTTC.

J is TRBJ2-7 and V is TRBV7-2; D may be TRBD2 (6 bases). Germline CDR1 and CDR2: SGHTA and FQGNSA. Trimming removed 4 bases at V and 2 bases at J, with 15 bases between. The CDR3 runs to 15 residues. CDR3 nucleotides: TGTGCCAGCAGCTCGAAACGGGACTCAACCTACGAGCAGTACTTC. Protein product: CASSSKRDSTYEQYF.

J is TRBJ1-2 and V is TRBV13, with TRBD1 identical over 7 bases. V lost 5 bases to trimming and J lost 4 bases; unmatched junction nucleotides: 7. Germline-derived CDR1 and CDR2 are PRHDT and FYEKMQ (reference sequence). The CDR3 runs to 14 residues. The CDR3 DNA sequence: TGTGCCAGCAGCCCTCGGACAGGCCGCTATGGCTACACCTTC. It encodes CASSPRTGRYGYTF. Full variable domain (outside the CDR3, taken from reference TRBV13 and TRBJ1-2): AAGVIQSPRHLIKEKRETATLKCYPIPRHDTVYWYQQGPGQDPQFLISFYEKMQSDKGSIPDRFSAQQFSDYHSELNMSSLELGDSALYFCASSPRTGRYGYTFGSGTRLTVV.

The chain joins TRBV19 to TRBJ1-2; TRBD1 matches at 7 bases. Germline V CDR1 and CDR2: LNHDA, SQIVND (reference sequence). This CDR3 has 14 residues. J was trimmed by 3 bases and V by 3 bases; bases with no gene match: 4. CDR3 amino acids: CASSIFQGDYGYTF. The CDR3 DNA sequence: TGTGCCAGTAGTATCTTCCAGGGGGACTATGGCTACACCTTC. The full variable domain, completed using reference TRBV19 and TRBJ1-2, is DGGITQSPKYLFRKEGQNVTLSCEQNLNHDAMYWYRQDPGQGLRLIYYSQIVNDFQKGDIAEGYSVSREKKESFPLTVTSAQKNPTAFYLCASSIFQGDYGYTFGSGTRLTVV.

J is TRBJ2-7 and V is TRBV30; 8 bases fit TRBD1. The CDR3 sequence is 13 residues long. Germline CDR1 and CDR2: GTSNPN and SVGIG (reference sequence). V lost 1 base, J lost 7 bases, and 6 bases stayed unmatched. This CDR3 is CAWSGTGMGEQYF. CDR3 bases: TGTGCCTGGAGTGGGACAGGGATGGGGGAGCAGTACTTC.